The clone carrying this T cell receptor beta chain is deemed medium-sized by its frequency. Read data end 3 residues before the CDR3 end; the end is taken from the germline J gene. The length of the CDR3 is 17 residues. Between the trimmed V and J ends, which lost 0 bases and 5 bases, there was a span of 23 bases. Germline V CDR1 and CDR2: DFQATT, SNEGSKA (reference sequence). The source of the sample is a study of T cells in women clearing cervical HPV infection. All participants had a single incident cervical HPV16 infection, and prevalent HPV16 infections were excluded. HPV was found by MY09/MY11 PCR and dot-blot genotyping. Some clones are missing from TCRdb's copy, which holds only in-frame ones; the method was immunoSEQ multiplex PCR. Recorded for this sample: some 20,000 clones.

The sample comprised blood buffy coat. The sequence was collected from a woman aged 18 to 75 with a cervical HPV16 infection that either progressed to CIN3+ or cleared (not recorded which). V is TRBV20-1 and J is TRBJ2-7, with a tentative D call TRBD1 (6 bases). The part of the CDR3 DNA that was read is TGCAGTGCTAGAGATTGGGGGCAGGGAGTCAACATCGACGAG. Translated, it gives CSARDWGQGVNIDE. The entire CDR3 protein reads CSARDWGQGVNIDEQYF.